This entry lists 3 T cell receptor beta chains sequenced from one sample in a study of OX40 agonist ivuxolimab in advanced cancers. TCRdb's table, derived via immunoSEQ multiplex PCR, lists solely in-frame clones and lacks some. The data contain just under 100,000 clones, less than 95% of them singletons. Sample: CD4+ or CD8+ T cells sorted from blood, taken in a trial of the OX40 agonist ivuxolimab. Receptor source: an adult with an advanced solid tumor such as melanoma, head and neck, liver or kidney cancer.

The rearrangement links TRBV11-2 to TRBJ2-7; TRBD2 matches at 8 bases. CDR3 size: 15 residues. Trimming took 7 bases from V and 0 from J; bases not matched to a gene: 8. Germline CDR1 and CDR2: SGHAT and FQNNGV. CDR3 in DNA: TGTGCCAGCACACCGGGGGGGTCGAGCTCCTACGAGCAGTACTTC. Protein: CASTPGGSSSYEQYF.

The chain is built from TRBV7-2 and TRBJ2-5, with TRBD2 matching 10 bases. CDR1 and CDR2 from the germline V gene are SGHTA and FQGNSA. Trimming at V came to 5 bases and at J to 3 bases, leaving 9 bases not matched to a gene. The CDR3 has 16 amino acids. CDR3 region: CASSEKGLATEETQYF. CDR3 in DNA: TGTGCCAGCAGCGAAAAGGGACTAGCGACAGAAGAGACCCAGTACTTC.

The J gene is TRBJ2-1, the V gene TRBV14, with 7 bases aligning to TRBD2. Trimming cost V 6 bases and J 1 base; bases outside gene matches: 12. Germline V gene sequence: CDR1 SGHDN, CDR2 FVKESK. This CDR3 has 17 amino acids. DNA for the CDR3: TGTGCCAGCAGTCCGGGGAGGGAGAGGGGTTCCTACAATGAGCAGTTCTTC. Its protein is CASSPGRERGSYNEQFF. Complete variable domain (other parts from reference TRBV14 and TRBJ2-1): EAGVTQFPSHSVIEKGQTVTLRCDPISGHDNLYWYRRVMGKEIKFLLHFVKESKQDESGMPNNRFLAERTGGTYSTLKVQPAELEDSGVYFCASSPGRERGSYNEQFFGPGTRLTVL.